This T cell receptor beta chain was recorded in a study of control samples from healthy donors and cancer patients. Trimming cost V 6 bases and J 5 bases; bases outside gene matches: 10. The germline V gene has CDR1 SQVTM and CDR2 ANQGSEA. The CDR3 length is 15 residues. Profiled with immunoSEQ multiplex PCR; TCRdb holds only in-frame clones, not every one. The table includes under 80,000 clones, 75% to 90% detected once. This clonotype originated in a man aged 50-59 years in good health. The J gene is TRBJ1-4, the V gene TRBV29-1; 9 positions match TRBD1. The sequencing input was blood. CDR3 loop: CSVGGLGQGNEKLFF. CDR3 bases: TGCAGCGTGGGGGGGTTAGGACAGGGGAATGAAAAACTGTTTTTT.